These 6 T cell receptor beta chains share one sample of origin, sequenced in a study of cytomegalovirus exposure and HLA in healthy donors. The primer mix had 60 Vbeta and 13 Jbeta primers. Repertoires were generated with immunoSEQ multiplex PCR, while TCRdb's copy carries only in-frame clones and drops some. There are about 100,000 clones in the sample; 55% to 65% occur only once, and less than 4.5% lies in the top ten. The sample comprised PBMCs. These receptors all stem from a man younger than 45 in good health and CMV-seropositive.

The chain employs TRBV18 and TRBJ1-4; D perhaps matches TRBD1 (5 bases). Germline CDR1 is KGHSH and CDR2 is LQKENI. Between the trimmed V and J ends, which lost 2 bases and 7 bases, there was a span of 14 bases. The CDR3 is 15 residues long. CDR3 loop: CASSPSQDKPEKLFF. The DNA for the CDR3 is TGTGCCAGCTCACCAAGCCAGGACAAGCCTGAAAAACTGTTTTTT.

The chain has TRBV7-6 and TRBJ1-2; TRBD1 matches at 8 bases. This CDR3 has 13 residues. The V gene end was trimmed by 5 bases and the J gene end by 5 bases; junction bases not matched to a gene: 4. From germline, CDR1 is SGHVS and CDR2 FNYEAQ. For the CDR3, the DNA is TGTGCCAGCAGCCCGCGACAGGGGTATGGCTACACCTTC. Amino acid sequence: CASSPRQGYGYTF.

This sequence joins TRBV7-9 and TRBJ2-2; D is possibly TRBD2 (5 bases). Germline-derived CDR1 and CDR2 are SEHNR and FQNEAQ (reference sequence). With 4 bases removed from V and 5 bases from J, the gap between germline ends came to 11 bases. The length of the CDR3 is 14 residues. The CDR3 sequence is CASSYGLLTGELFF. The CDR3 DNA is TGTGCCAGCAGCTATGGACTCTTGACCGGGGAGCTGTTTTTT.

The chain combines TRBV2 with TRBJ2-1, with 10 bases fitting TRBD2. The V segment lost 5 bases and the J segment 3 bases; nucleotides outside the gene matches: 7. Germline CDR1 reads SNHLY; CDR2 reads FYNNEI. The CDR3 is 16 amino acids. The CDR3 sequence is CASSPISGGRYNEQFF. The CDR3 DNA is TGTGCCAGCAGTCCGATTAGCGGGGGGCGCTACAATGAGCAGTTCTTC. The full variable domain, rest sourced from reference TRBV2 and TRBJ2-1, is EPEVTQTPSHQVTQMGQEVILRCVPISNHLYFYWYRQILGQKVEFLVSFYNNEISEKSEIFDDQFSVERPDGSNFTLKIRSTKLEDSAMYFCASSPISGGRYNEQFFGPGTRLTVL.

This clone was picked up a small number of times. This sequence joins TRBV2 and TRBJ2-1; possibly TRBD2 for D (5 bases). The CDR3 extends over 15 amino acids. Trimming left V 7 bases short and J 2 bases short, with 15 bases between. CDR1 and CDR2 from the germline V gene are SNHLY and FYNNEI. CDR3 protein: CASTTGGSPYNEQFF. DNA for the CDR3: TGTGCCAGCACAACCGGAGGATCTCCCTACAATGAGCAGTTCTTC.

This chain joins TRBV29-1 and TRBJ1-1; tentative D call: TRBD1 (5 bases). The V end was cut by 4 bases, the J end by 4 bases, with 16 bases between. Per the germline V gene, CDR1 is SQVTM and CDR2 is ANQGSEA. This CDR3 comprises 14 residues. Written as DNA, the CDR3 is TGCAGCGTTGCGAGCAGGGTGGCATCCACTGAAGCTTTCTTT. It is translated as CSVASRVASTEAFF.